This paragraph covers one T cell receptor beta chain sequence. Naive-designated CD8 cells lacked CD45RO, were positively enriched for CCR7, and omitted terminally differentiated effector memory CD45RA+ cells. The sample comes from a study of shared clonotypes between healthy human individuals. For the study at large: Three plates each covered CD4 naive and memory; CD8 naive two, CD8 memory one.

Here immunoSEQ multiplex PCR was the method, and the copy in TCRdb shows in-frame clones only, minus some. This table has around 1,900,000 clones, around 93% appearing once. Germline CDR1 and CDR2: MGHRA and YSYEKL. V lost 2 bases and J 3 bases, leaving 11 bases between the germline ends. The CDR3 length is 15 residues. Sequencing was performed on naive CD8+ T cells from PBMCs. The V and J genes are TRBV4-1 and TRBJ2-1; D could derive from TRBD1 or TRBD2 (5 bases each). This TCR was recovered from a man younger than 30 in good health. Some clones in this sample may be carry-over from other donors' samples. Here the CDR3 DNA reads TGCGCCAGCAGCCAATGGGACCGACTCTACAATGAGCAGTTCTTC. This encodes CASSQWDRLYNEQFF.